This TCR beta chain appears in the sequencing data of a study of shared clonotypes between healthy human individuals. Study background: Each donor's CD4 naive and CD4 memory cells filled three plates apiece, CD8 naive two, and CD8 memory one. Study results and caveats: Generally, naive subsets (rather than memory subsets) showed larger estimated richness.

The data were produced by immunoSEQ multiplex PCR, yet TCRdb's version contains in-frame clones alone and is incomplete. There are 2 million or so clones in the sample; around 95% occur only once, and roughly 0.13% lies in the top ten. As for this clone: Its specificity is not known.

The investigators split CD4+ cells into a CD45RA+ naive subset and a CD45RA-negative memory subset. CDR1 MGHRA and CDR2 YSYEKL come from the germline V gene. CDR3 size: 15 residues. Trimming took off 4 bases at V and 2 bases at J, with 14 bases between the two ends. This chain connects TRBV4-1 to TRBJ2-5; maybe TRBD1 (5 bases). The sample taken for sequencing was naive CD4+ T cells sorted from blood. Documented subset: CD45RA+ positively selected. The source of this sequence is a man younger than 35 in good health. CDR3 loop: CASSPSSGWQETQYF. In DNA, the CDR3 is TGCGCCAGCAGCCCTTCGTCAGGGTGGCAAGAGACCCAGTACTTC.